The rows below give T cell receptor beta chains drawn from one sample of a study of T cell repertoires in cytomegalovirus infection. These receptors' targets are unknown. TCRdb passed the reads through MiXCR, listing each CDR3 protein once. The table includes 370,000 or so distinct CDR3 sequences, roughly 34% detected once. Sample: cultured PBMCs, taken from culture after CMV antigen stimulation. The receptors were sampled from a human donor in good health (CMV status not recorded). Some clones in this sample may be carry-over from other donors' samples. Each CDR3 is given with its conserved first and last residue. Fields, in order: D gene, J gene, V gene, clone size, CDR3 DNA, CDR3 protein. The D gene is left open where the match is weak. Size values are once, few and many counts, or a class for expanded clones, and some rows have none.

>.|TRBJ1-1|TRBV6-1|.
TGTGCCAGCAGTTCCATTACAGGGCTAACCACTGAAGCTTTCTTT
CASSSITGLTTEAFF
>.|TRBJ1-2|TRBV19|.
TGTGCCAGTATGGGGGATGGCTACACCTTC
CASMGDGYTF
>.|TRBJ1-1|TRBV18|.
TGTGCCAGCTCACCAATCGGGGTCGGAGTAGGGCACACTGAAGCTTTCTTT
CASSPIGVGVGHTEAFF
>.|TRBJ2-3|TRBV10-3|.
TGTGCCATCTGCGAGGGGCGGGGCAGCACAGATACGCAGTATTTT
CAICEGRGSTDTQYF
>.|TRBJ1-1|TRBV7-2|.
TGTGCCAGCAGCCAAGCAGGGTACACTGAAGCTTTCTTT
CASSQAGYTEAFF
>TRBD1|TRBJ1-1|TRBV7-2|few
TGTGCCAGCAGCCGAGGGACAGGGGACAACACTGAAGCTTTCTTT
CASSRGTGDNTEAFF
>TRBD2|TRBJ2-1|TRBV27|.
TGTGCCACCAAGGGGACTAGCGGGTTTGCTGAGCAGTTCTTC
CATKGTSGFAEQFF
>.|TRBJ1-1|TRBV20-1|few
TGCAGTGCTCACGAAGGGGGGAACACTGAAGCTTTCTTT
CSAHEGGNTEAFF
>TRBD2|TRBJ2-5|TRBV4-1|.
TGCGCCAGCAGCCCCCCTAGCGGGAGAGAGACCCAGTACTTC
CASSPPSGRETQYF
>.|TRBJ2-2|TRBV19|.
TGTGCCAGTAGTCATGGCGTCGGGGAGCTGTTTTTT
CASSHGVGELFF
>.|TRBJ1-1|TRBV12-3/TRBV12-4|few
TGTGCCAGCAGTGCCAGGGGAAGTACTGAAGCTTTCTTT
CASSARGSTEAFF
>.|TRBJ2-3|TRBV7-8|few
TGTGCCAGCAGCTTCCGCGAAATACGCACAGATACGCAGTATTTT
CASSFREIRTDTQYF
>.|TRBJ2-2|TRBV12-3/TRBV12-4|.
TGTGCCAGCAGTTTATTTCTTGGGAACACCGGGGAGCTGTTTTTT
CASSLFLGNTGELFF
>.|TRBJ2-3|TRBV7-7|few
TGTGCCAGCAGCTTGGAGGGTTCCGATACGCAGTATTTT
CASSLEGSDTQYF
>.|TRBJ1-2|TRBV7-9|few
TGTGCCAGCAGCTTTCGCCGGGATTACTACTATGGCTACACCTTC
CASSFRRDYYYGYTF
>.|TRBJ2-1|TRBV2|once
TGTGCCAGCACGTTACAGGGCCATGAGCAGTTCTTC
CASTLQGHEQFF
>.|TRBJ2-5|TRBV4-3|.
TGCGCCAGCAGCCAAGAACGGCTAGTGGGATGGGGAGAGACCCAGTACTTC
CASSQERLVGWGETQYF
>.|TRBJ2-1|TRBV6-8|.
TGTGCCAGCAGTTACTCGATAGCTAGATGGATTAACAATGAGCAGTTCTTC
CASSYSIARWINNEQFF
>TRBD1|TRBJ1-1|TRBV10-3|few
TGTGCCATCCGGGACAGTGTCTTCCCTGAAGCTTTCTTT
CAIRDSVFPEAFF
>TRBD1|TRBJ2-5|TRBV7-8|many
TGTGCCAGCAGCCGTAAAGGGACAGTAATGTACCAAGAGACCCAGTACTTC
CASSRKGTVMYQETQYF
>TRBD1|TRBJ2-7|TRBV7-2|.
TGTGCCAGCAGAAGTAGGACAGGGAGCCTGTACGAGCAGTACTTC
CASRSRTGSLYEQYF
>TRBD1|TRBJ2-3|TRBV20-1|.
TGCAGGGGGCTCGGACAGGGAAGCTCAGATACGCAGTATTTT
CRGLGQGSSDTQYF
>.|TRBJ2-1|TRBV19|few
TGTGCCAGTAGTCCTACAGGAAGAGTCAATTCTAATGAGCAGTTCTTC
CASSPTGRVNSNEQFF
>.|TRBJ1-4|TRBV3-1|few
TGTGCCAGCTCAGGCGCCGCGGCAACTAATGAAAAACTGTTTTTT
CASSGAAATNEKLFF